Listed here is a single T cell receptor (beta chain). Germline CDR1 reads GTSNPN; CDR2 reads SVGIG (reference sequence). CDR3 length equals 14 residues. Trimming stripped 5 bases from V and 6 bases from J, with 19 bases between. Clones were read by immunoSEQ multiplex PCR, and TCRdb kept only the in-frame ones, dropping some. The sample lists 90,000 to 150,000 clones, almost 95% seen once, with approximately 0.59% in the top ten. The data are from a study of Tregs in tolerant kidney transplant recipients. This chain joins TRBV30 and TRBJ1-1; weak D call: TRBD1 (6 bases). The clonotype comes from a human donor in good health. Sequencing used CD4+ T cells from blood. This CDR3 reads CAWALQGLFAEAFF. CDR3 sequence (DNA): TGTGCCTGGGCCCTCCAGGGGCTTTTCGCTGAAGCTTTCTTT. The complete variable domain, with remaining parts taken from reference TRBV30 and TRBJ1-1, reads SQTIHQWPATLVQPVGSPLSLECTVEGTSNPNLYWYRQAAGRGLQLLFYSVGIGQISSEVPQNLSASRPQDRQFILSSKKLLLSDSGFYLCAWALQGLFAEAFFGQGTRLTVV.